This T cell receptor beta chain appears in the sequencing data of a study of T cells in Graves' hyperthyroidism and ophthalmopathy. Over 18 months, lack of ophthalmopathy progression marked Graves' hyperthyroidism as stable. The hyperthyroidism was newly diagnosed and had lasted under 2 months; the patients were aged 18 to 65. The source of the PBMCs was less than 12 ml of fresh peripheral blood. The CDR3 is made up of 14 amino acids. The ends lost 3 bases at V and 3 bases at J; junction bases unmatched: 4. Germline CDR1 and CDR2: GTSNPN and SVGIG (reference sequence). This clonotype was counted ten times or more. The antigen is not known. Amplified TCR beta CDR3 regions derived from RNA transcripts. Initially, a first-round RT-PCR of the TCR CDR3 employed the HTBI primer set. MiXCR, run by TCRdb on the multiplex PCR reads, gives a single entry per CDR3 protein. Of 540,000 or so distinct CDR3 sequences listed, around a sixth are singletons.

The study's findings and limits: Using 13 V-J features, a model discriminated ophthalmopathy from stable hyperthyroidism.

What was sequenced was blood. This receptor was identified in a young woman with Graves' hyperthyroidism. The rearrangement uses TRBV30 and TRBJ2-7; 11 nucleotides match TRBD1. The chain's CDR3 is CAWRRTGGIYEQYF. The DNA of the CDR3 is TGTGCCTGGAGGCGGACAGGGGGCATCTACGAGCAGTACTTC.